This TCR beta chain stems from a study of technical replicates of blood from several donors. Germline V lookup: CDR1 SGHTA, CDR2 FQGTGA. The junction had 3 bases not matched to a gene; V was cut back by 2 bases and J by 8 bases. The CDR3 covers 14 residues. Method: immunoSEQ multiplex PCR; TCRdb's copy keeps in-frame clones and lacks some. The sample includes more than 90,000 clones, roughly 95% seen only once; the top ten take 0.2% to 0.25%. Sequencing input: T cells isolated from PBMCs. The V gene is TRBV7-3, the J gene TRBJ2-1, with 10 bases that match TRBD2. The clonotype was recovered from a human donor in good health. CDR3 in DNA: TGTGCCAGCAGCTTATCTAGCGGGGGATATGAGCAGTTCTTC. It codes for CASSLSSGGYEQFF.